Detailed here is one TCR beta chain. The entry originates in a study of blood T cell repertoires in COVID-19. Turning to the study itself: PBMCs, B-cell-depleted T cells, or T cells provided the cDNA or gDNA that made up the material.

Original analysis: It was from reference gene primer amplification that nucleated cell counts were estimated. Assay: immunoSEQ multiplex PCR; the TCRdb copy retains only in-frame clones and omits some. D and trimming were read from the DNA, whereas the V and J calls and clone size are those reported in that table. This table holds 25,000 to 35,000 clones, about nine tenths found once. Trimming took off 6 bases at V and 4 bases at J, with 27 bases between the two ends. This CDR3 is built from 18 residues. The V gene's germline CDR1 is MNHGY and CDR2 SVAAGI. The rearrangement links TRBV6-9 to TRBJ1-2; D possibly corresponds to TRBD1 (6 bases). The clonotype comes from a man aged 65 to 79 with active or convalescent COVID-19. Sequencing was performed on peripheral blood. The CDR3 reads CASRTIRDIYLNPYGYTF. DNA for the CDR3: TGTGCCAGCAGGACAATCCGGGACATCTATTTAAATCCCTATGGCTACACCTTC.